Each of the 10 T cell receptor beta chains below was sequenced from the same sample in a study of molecular identifiers for immune sequencing clone quantification. TCRdb re-derived calls from the PCR reads in MiXCR, one entry per CDR3 protein. The sample has about 35,000 distinct CDR3 sequences, 15% to 20% seen once. The specimen was naive CD8+ T cells from blood, with Jurkat cell RNA spiked in. Subset meaning: FACS-sorted CD8+CD4-CCR7+CD45RA+ naive T cells. The receptor source for this set is a human donor in good health. Some libraries in this study had Jurkat cell RNA spiked in.

This clonotype was counted a single time. This clone may be a read error of a much larger clone one base away. The chain couples TRBV7-9 to TRBJ2-7; D is undetermined. The CDR3 has 13 residues. Trimming took off 2 bases at V and 3 bases at J, with 8 bases between the two ends. CDR1 is SEHNR and CDR2 is FQNEAQ in the germline V gene (reference sequence). CDR3 DNA sequence: TGTGCCAGCAGCTTATGGTGGGACTACGAGCAGTACTTC. Translation gives CASSLWWDYEQYF.

The rearrangement uses TRBV5-1 and TRBJ2-1, with a weak D call TRBD2 (5 bases). This CDR3 region has 12 residues. Per the germline V gene, CDR1 is SGHRS and CDR2 is YFSETQ. The V end lost 3 bases, the J end lost 6 bases, and 7 bases lay between the germline ends. CDR3: CASSSAGNEQFF. Here the CDR3 DNA reads TGCGCCAGCAGCTCGGCGGGCAATGAGCAGTTCTTC.

This clonotype was seen many times. The genes are TRBV14 and TRBJ2-1; no clear D gene. The germline V and J ends were trimmed by 2 bases and 6 bases, with 11 bases remaining between them. The CDR3 totals 14 residues. Germline CDR1 and CDR2: SGHDN and FVKESK. CDR3 amino acids: CASSQFHAANEQFF. The CDR3 coding sequence is TGTGCCAGCAGCCAATTCCACGCCGCCAATGAGCAGTTCTTC.

The table lists this clonotype with many counts. V and J are TRBV6-6 and TRBJ2-7, with D uncertain. The CDR3 covers 11 residues. The V gene's germline CDR1 is MNHNY and CDR2 SVGAGI (reference sequence). The CDR3 coding sequence is TGTGCAGTGGACGCCGCCTACGAGCAGTACTTC. This encodes CAVDAAYEQYF.

Many counts were recorded for this clonotype. The V gene is TRBV5-1, the J gene TRBJ2-1; a possible D gene is TRBD2 (6 bases). Germline CDR1 and CDR2: SGHRS and YFSETQ. Trimming took off 5 bases at V and 5 bases at J, with 14 bases between the two ends. This CDR3 has 14 residues. The CDR3 is CASSRKGLDNEQFF. In nucleotides, the CDR3 is TGCGCCAGCAGTAGGAAGGGACTTGACAATGAGCAGTTCTTC.

This clonotype was observed at least ten times. The chain recombines TRBV4-1 with TRBJ1-2; the D is unclear. Looked up from germline, CDR1 is MGHRA and CDR2 is YSYEKL. The CDR3 is 11 residues long. V lost 0 bases to trimming and J lost 14 bases, with 10 bases between them. The CDR3 DNA reads as TGCGCCAGCAGCCAAGATAGGTGGCCAACCTTC. Protein: CASSQDRWPTF.

The genes are TRBV12-3 or TRBV12-4 and TRBJ2-5, with a tentative D call TRBD2 (6 bases). The germline V and J ends were trimmed by 3 bases and 5 bases, with 13 bases remaining between them. CDR3 length: 14 residues. CDR3 DNA: TGTGCCAGCAGTTTTGACGGGACTGGGGAGACCCAGTACTTC. Residues: CASSFDGTGETQYF.

This clonotype was counted at least ten times. The chain links TRBV12-3 or TRBV12-4 to TRBJ2-7, with D unclear. This CDR3 is built from 13 residues. Trimming stripped 1 base from V and 3 bases from J, with 7 bases between. The CDR3 region is CASSLVDLYEQYF. In DNA, the CDR3 is TGTGCCAGCAGTTTAGTGGACCTCTACGAGCAGTACTTC.

This clonotype was seen repeatedly, ten times or more. This sequence joins TRBV7-9 and TRBJ1-5; perhaps TRBD1 as D (5 bases). The ends were cut back, 3 bases at V and 0 bases at J, with 9 bases in the middle. CDR3 size: 15 residues. Germline loops: CDR1 SEHNR, CDR2 FQNEAQ (reference sequence). The CDR3: CASSLGTHSNQPQHF. CDR3 nucleotide sequence: TGTGCCAGCAGCTTGGGGACCCATAGCAATCAGCCCCAGCATTTT.

A note on this clonotype: This sequence may be a read error, since a much larger clone differs from it by one base. The V and J genes are TRBV5-6 and TRBJ2-1; D is perhaps TRBD2 (5 bases). This CDR3 has 13 residues. The V end was cut by 0 bases, the J end by 12 bases, with 13 bases between. Germline CDR1 and CDR2: SGHDT and YYEEEE. CDR3 nucleotides: TGTGCCAGCAGCTTGGCGTCCCTCAGCGGGCAGTTCTTC. Translating it yields CASSLASLSGQFF.